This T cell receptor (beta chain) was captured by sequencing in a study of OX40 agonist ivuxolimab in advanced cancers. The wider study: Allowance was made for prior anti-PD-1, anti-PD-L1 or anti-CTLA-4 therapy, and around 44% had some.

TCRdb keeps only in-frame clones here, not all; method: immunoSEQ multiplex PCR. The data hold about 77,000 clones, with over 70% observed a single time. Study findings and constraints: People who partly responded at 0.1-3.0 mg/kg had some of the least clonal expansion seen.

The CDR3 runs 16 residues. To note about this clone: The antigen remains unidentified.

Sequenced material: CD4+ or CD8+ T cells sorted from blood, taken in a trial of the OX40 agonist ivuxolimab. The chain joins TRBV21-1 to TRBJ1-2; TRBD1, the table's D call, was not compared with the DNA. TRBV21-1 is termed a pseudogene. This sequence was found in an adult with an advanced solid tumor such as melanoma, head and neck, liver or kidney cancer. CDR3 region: CASSKEPGTEGNGYTF. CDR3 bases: TGTGCCAGCAGCAAAGAGCCCGGGACAGAGGGAAATGGCTACACCTTC.